Below, 20 T cell receptor beta chains from the same sample are listed, as sequenced in a study of radiotherapy plus CTLA-4 blockade in lung cancer. TCRdb's table, derived via immunoSEQ multiplex PCR, lists solely in-frame clones and lacks some. The sample includes tens of thousands of clones, roughly 84% seen only once; the top ten take around two fifths. Here the sequenced sample was peripheral blood, taken from a patient treated with radiotherapy plus ipilimumab. Every receptor here comes from a human donor with non-small cell lung cancer that progressed on radiotherapy plus ipilimumab.

The V and J genes are TRBV2 and TRBJ1-2, with 10 bases identical to TRBD1. V gave up 10 bases and J gave up 6 bases; unmatched junction bases: 17. CDR3 size: 16 residues. CDR1 and CDR2 from the germline V gene are SNHLY and FYNNEI. The CDR3 loop is CATHRDRGILSDGYTF. The CDR3 region has the DNA TGTGCCACCCACCGGGACAGGGGAATTTTAAGTGATGGCTACACCTTC.

V gene TRBV15 combines with J gene TRBJ1-3; D ambiguous. V was trimmed by 1 base and J by 1 base, leaving 17 bases between them. The CDR3 totals 18 residues. Germline CDR1 LNHNV, CDR2 YYDKDF (reference sequence). The CDR3 region has the DNA TGTGCCACCAGCAGAGGGGCTAGTGGGAATCCTTCTGGAAACACCATATATTTT. This codes for CATSRGASGNPSGNTIYF.

This clone came up once. This chain joins TRBV21-1 and TRBJ1-2; TRBD1 is the table's D call and was not checked against the DNA. TRBV21-1 is annotated as a pseudogene. This CDR3 has 12 residues. CDR3 protein: CASSPGLDGYTF. CDR3 nucleotides: TGTGCCAGCAGTCCAGGCCTGGATGGCTACACCTTC.

The V and J genes are TRBV5-8 and TRBJ1-5; no reliable D call. Looked up from germline, CDR1 is SGHTS and CDR2 is YDEGEE. This CDR3 comprises 14 residues. Trimming left V 6 bases short and J 2 bases short, with 12 bases between. DNA of the CDR3: TGTGCCAGCACCCGGCTCTCGGGCAATCAGCCCCAGCATTTT. It is translated as CASTRLSGNQPQHF. The whole variable domain, filled in from reference TRBV5-8 and TRBJ1-5, reads EAGVTQSPTHLIKTRGQQATLRCSPISGHTSVYWYQQALGLGLQFLLWYDEGEERNRGNFPPRFSGRQFPNYSSELNVNALELEDSALYLCASTRLSGNQPQHFGDGTRLSIL.

This clone was seen a handful of times. The CDR3 protein is CAWSARDRANVLTF. CDR3 nucleotide sequence: TGTGCCTGGAGTGCCCGGGACAGAGCCAACGTCCTGACTTTC. The J gene is TRBJ2-6, the V gene TRBV30; TRBD1 agrees at 7 bases. Trimming took 1 base from V and 7 from J; bases not matched to a gene: 4. The CDR3 sequence is 14 residues long. Per the germline V gene, CDR1 is GTSNPN and CDR2 is SVGIG (reference sequence).

The chain employs TRBV7-9 and TRBJ1-2, with D maybe TRBD1 (6 bases). Trimming took off 5 bases at V and 0 bases at J, with 13 bases between the two ends. The germline gives CDR1 SEHNR, CDR2 FQNEAQ (reference sequence). The CDR3 extends over 15 amino acids. The CDR3 region has the DNA TGTGCCAGCAGCCAGGCCGGGACATCTAACTATGGCTACACCTTC. This translates into CASSQAGTSNYGYTF.

The DNA for the CDR3 is TGTGCCAGCAGCTTAGTGGGACTATCGATAGACGAGCAGTACTTC. Translated, it gives CASSLVGLSIDEQYF. The gene calls are TRBV7-9 and TRBJ2-7, with 7 bases identical to TRBD2. The ends lost 1 base at V and 5 bases at J; junction bases unmatched: 8. CDR1 is SEHNR and CDR2 is FQNEAQ in the germline V gene (reference sequence). The CDR3 extends over 15 amino acids.

The chain recombines TRBV30 with TRBJ1-3, with a possible D match to TRBD1 (5 bases). CDR3 length: 15 amino acids. The germline V gene has CDR1 GTSNPN and CDR2 SVGIG (reference sequence). The germline V and J ends were trimmed by 0 bases and 4 bases, with 13 bases remaining between them. The CDR3 nucleotides are TGTGCCTGGAGTGTAGGGGTCCAAGGAGGAAACACCATATATTTT. This translates into CAWSVGVQGGNTIYF.

CDR3 residues: CASSQDFRSQLYEQYF. In DNA, the CDR3 is TGCGCCAGCAGCCAAGATTTTCGGTCTCAGCTATACGAGCAGTACTTC. V gene TRBV4-1 combines with J gene TRBJ2-7, with D unresolved. This CDR3 comprises 16 residues. V dropped 0 bases and J dropped 4 bases, with 16 bases sitting between them. Germline CDR1 is MGHRA and CDR2 is YSYEKL.

The chain links TRBV5-4 to TRBJ2-5, with a tentative D call TRBD2 (5 bases). Germline V CDR1 and CDR2: SGHNT, YYREEE (reference sequence). V lost 6 bases, J lost 0 bases, and 12 bases lay in between. CDR3 size: 14 residues. The CDR3 reads CASNPDSDQETQYF. The CDR3, as DNA: TGTGCCAGCAACCCGGACTCGGACCAAGAGACCCAGTACTTC.

CDR3: CAWSEGGKYEQYF. CDR3 nucleotides: TGTGCCTGGAGTGAGGGGGGGAAGTACGAGCAGTACTTC. The V gene is TRBV30, the J gene TRBJ2-7, with TRBD2 as a possible D gene (7 bases). With 1 base removed from V and 4 bases from J, the gap between germline ends came to 11 bases. The germline gives CDR1 GTSNPN, CDR2 SVGIG (reference sequence). The CDR3 is 13 amino acids.

This sequence joins TRBV5-4 and TRBJ2-7; D possibly uses TRBD1 or TRBD2 (5 bases each). Trimming took 1 base from V and 4 from J, leaving 15 bases between them. CDR1 and CDR2 from the germline V gene are SGHNT and YYREEE (reference sequence). The length of the CDR3 is 15 residues. The CDR3, as DNA: TGTGCCAGCAGCTTGAATGGGGCGGGCAGGTACGAGCAGTACTTC. It specifies CASSLNGAGRYEQYF.

The chain employs TRBV27 and TRBJ2-7, with D hard to call. The ends were cut back, 5 bases at V and 4 bases at J, with 9 bases in the middle. In germline, CDR1 is MNHEY, CDR2 SMNVEV (reference sequence). The CDR3 has 12 amino acids. CDR3 loop: CASSLNGYEQYF. In DNA, the CDR3 is TGTGCCAGCAGTCTGAACGGGTACGAGCAGTACTTC.

The V call is TRBV7-2, the J call TRBJ2-5, with TRBD2 matching 12 bases. The CDR3 runs to 16 residues. Germline CDR1 and CDR2: SGHTA and FQGNSA. Trimming removed 6 bases from V and 6 bases from J; junction bases left unmatched: 11. In nucleotides, the CDR3 is TGTGCCAGCAGTCTCAACCGACTAGCGGGAGTGCAGACCCAGTACTTC. Translated, it gives CASSLNRLAGVQTQYF.

V is TRBV5-1 and J is TRBJ1-1; the match to TRBD1 covers 9 bases. Unmatched junction bases numbered 7, after V lost 4 bases and J lost 3 bases. The CDR3 contains 15 residues. Germline loops: CDR1 SGHRS, CDR2 YFSETQ. The CDR3 region has the DNA TGCGCCAGCAGCCCTTTTCGACAGGGGGACACTGAAGCTTTCTTT. As protein: CASSPFRQGDTEAFF.

V gene TRBV11-1 combines with J gene TRBJ2-1; D gene uncertain. This CDR3 is 12 amino acids long. V lost 6 bases to trimming and J lost 4 bases, with 7 bases between them. Germline CDR1 reads SGHAT; CDR2 reads FQDESV (reference sequence). CDR3 nucleotide sequence: TGTGCCAGCAGTTTACAGTACAATGAGCAGTTCTTC. Translating gives CASSLQYNEQFF.

V usage is TRBV7-9 and J usage is TRBJ2-3, with TRBD1 matching 7 bases. The germline CDR1 and CDR2 sequences are SEHNR and FQNEAQ (reference sequence). V was pared by 4 bases and J by 0 bases, with 7 bases of the junction left unmatched. CDR3 length: 16 residues. In DNA form, the CDR3 reads TGTGCCAGCAGCTCCGGTACAGGGGCGAGCACAGATACGCAGTATTTT. The encoded protein is CASSSGTGASTDTQYF. Looking up the rest from reference TRBV7-9 and TRBJ2-3 gives the full variable domain: DTGVSQNPRHKITKRGQNVTFRCDPISEHNRLYWYRQTLGQGPEFLTYFQNEAQLEKSRLLSDRFSAERPKGSFSTLEIQRTEQGDSAMYLCASSSGTGASTDTQYFGPGTRLTVL.

This clone was seen once. The chain links TRBV7-8 to TRBJ2-1, with 13 bases lining up with TRBD2. Per germline, CDR1 SGHVS and CDR2 FQNEAQ. The V gene end was trimmed by 5 bases and the J gene end by 4 bases; junction bases not matched to a gene: 8. There are 17 residues in the CDR3. In DNA, the CDR3 is TGTGCCAGCAGCGACCGACTAGCGGGAGGTTCTTACAATGAGCAGTTCTTC. Its protein is CASSDRLAGGSYNEQFF.

This rearrangement joins TRBV27 to TRBJ2-1, with D possibly being TRBD2 (6 bases). The V gene lost 6 bases and the J gene lost 5 bases, with 17 bases spanning the gap. This CDR3 has 15 residues. Germline lookup yields CDR1 MNHEY and CDR2 SMNVEV (reference sequence). CDR3 residues: CASSSQAGGHNEQFF. The CDR3 nucleotides are TGTGCCAGCAGCTCCCAAGCGGGCGGCCACAATGAGCAGTTCTTC.

The chain links TRBV9 to TRBJ2-5; 10 bases map to TRBD2. With V trimmed by 7 bases and J by 6 bases, 9 bases remained unmatched. Looked up from germline, CDR1 is SGDLS and CDR2 is YYNGEE. The CDR3 spans 14 residues. CDR3 loop: CASEAGGGMKTQYF. The CDR3 DNA sequence: TGTGCCAGCGAAGCGGGAGGGGGAATGAAGACCCAGTACTTC. Variable domain in full (rest from reference TRBV9 and TRBJ2-5): DSGVTQTPKHLITATGQRVTLRCSPRSGDLSVYWYQQSLDQGLQFLIQYYNGEERAKGNILERFSAQQFPDLHSELNLSSLELGDSALYFCASEAGGGMKTQYFGPGTRLLVL.